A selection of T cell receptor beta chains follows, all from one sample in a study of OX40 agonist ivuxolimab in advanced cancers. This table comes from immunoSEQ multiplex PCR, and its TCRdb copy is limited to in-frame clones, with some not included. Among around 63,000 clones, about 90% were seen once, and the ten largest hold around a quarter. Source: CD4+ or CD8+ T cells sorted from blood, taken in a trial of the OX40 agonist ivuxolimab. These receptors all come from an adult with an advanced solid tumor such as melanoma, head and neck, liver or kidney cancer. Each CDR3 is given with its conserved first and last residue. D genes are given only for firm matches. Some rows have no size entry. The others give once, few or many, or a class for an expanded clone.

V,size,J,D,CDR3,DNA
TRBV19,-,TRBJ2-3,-,CASSMDSTDTQYF,TGTGCCAGTAGTATGGACAGCACAGATACGCAGTATTTT
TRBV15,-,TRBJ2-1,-,CATSRDTRENEQFF,TGTGCCACCAGCAGAGATACGCGGGAAAATGAGCAGTTCTTC
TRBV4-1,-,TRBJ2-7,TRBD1,CASSQAVPGQPTYEQYF,TGCGCCAGCAGCCAGGCCGTTCCGGGACAGCCTACCTACGAGCAGTACTTC
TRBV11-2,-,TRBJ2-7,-,CASSPGTVYLGDEQYF,TGTGCCAGCAGCCCCGGGACCGTTTATTTAGGGGACGAGCAGTACTTC
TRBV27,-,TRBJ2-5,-,CASKMGAGEQYF,TGTGCCAGCAAGATGGGGGCAGGGGAGCAGTACTTC
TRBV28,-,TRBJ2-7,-,CASSLRGIESYEQYF,TGTGCCAGCAGTTTACGGGGTATAGAATCCTACGAGCAGTACTTC
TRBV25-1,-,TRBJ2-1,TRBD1,CASSKTSDRGRFFYEQFF,TGTGCCAGCAGTAAAACCTCGGACAGGGGGCGATTTTTCTATGAGCAGTTCTTC
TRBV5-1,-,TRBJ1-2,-,CASSLEGNYGYTF,TGCGCCAGCAGCTTGGAGGGAAACTATGGCTACACCTTC
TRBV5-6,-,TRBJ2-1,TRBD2,CASSLGRRLAGEQFF,TGTGCCAGCAGCTTGGGGCGGCGGCTAGCGGGTGAGCAGTTCTTC
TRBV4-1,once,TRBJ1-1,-,CASSQEGLGSGTEAFF,TGCGCCAGCAGCCAAGAAGGCCTTGGGTCGGGGACTGAAGCTTTCTTT
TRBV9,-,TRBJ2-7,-,CASSVVTRAQRPPTYEQYF,TGTGCCAGCAGCGTAGTGACCCGCGCCCAGCGGCCCCCCACCTACGAGCAGTACTTC
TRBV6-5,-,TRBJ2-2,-,CASYGYPNTGELFF,TGTGCCTCTTACGGGTACCCGAACACCGGGGAGCTGTTTTTT
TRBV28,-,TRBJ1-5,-,CASSPSRTGNQPQHF,TGTGCCAGCAGCCCAAGTCGTACTGGCAATCAGCCCCAGCATTTT
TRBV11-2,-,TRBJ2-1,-,CASSSGLSSYNEQFF,TGTGCCAGCAGCTCTGGATTAAGCTCCTACAATGAGCAGTTCTTC
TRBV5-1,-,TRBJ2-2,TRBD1,CASSLTGAGELFF,TGCGCCAGCAGCTTGACAGGGGCCGGGGAGCTGTTTTTT
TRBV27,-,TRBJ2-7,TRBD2,CASSLASGSMDEQYF,TGTGCCAGCAGTTTAGCTAGCGGGAGTATGGACGAGCAGTACTTC
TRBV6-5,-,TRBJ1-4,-,CASKQRGVDEKLFF,TGTGCCAGCAAACAGAGAGGTGTCGATGAAAAACTGTTTTTT
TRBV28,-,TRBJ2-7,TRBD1,CASIRTGGQDEQYF,TGTGCCAGCATAAGAACAGGGGGCCAAGACGAGCAGTACTTC
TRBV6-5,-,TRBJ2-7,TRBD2,CASSYLAGDLTYEQYF,TGTGCCAGCAGTTACTTAGCGGGAGACCTCACCTACGAGCAGTACTTC
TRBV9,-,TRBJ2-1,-,CASSVAYKKGTPNSYNEQFF,TGTGCCAGCAGCGTAGCATATAAGAAGGGTACTCCCAACTCCTACAATGAGCAGTTCTTC
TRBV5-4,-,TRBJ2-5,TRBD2,CASSFSLAAQETQYF,TGTGCCAGCAGCTTCTCGCTAGCGGCCCAAGAGACCCAGTACTTC
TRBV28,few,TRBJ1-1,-,CASSLIGRTEAFF,TGTGCCAGCAGTCTAATTGGAAGGACTGAAGCTTTCTTT
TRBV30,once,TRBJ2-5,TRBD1,CAGAAGQGASQYF,TGTGCCGGCGCCGCGGGACAGGGTGCTTCCCAGTACTTC
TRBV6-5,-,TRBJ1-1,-,CASSHVRGTEAFF,TGTGCCAGCAGCCACGTGCGGGGCACTGAAGCTTTCTTT
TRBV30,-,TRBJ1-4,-,CAWSRTLNEKLFF,TGTGCCTGGAGTAGGACGCTTAATGAAAAACTGTTTTTT
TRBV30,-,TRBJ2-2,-,CACNDRTGELFF,TGTGCCTGTAATGACAGGACCGGGGAGCTGTTTTTT
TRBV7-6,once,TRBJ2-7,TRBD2,CASSLEGTSGNNEQYF,TGTGCCAGCAGCTTGGAGGGGACTAGCGGGAACAACGAGCAGTACTTC
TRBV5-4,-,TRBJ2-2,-,CASSLLGNGNTGELFF,TGTGCCAGCAGCTTGTTAGGGAATGGGAACACCGGGGAGCTGTTTTTT
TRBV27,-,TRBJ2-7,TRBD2,CASRYTSGSTYEQYF,TGTGCCAGCAGGTATACTAGCGGAAGTACCTACGAGCAGTACTTC
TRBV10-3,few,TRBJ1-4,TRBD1,CAISELDRGNEKLFF,TGTGCCATCAGTGAGTTGGACAGGGGGAATGAAAAACTGTTTTTT
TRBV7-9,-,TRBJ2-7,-,CASSSPRRGQGYEQYF,TGTGCCAGCAGCTCGCCCCGTCGTGGGCAGGGTTACGAGCAGTACTTC
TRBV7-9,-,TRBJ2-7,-,CASSLGGRSYEQYF,TGTGCCAGCAGCTTAGGGGGGCGGAGCTACGAGCAGTACTTC
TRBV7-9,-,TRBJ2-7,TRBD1,CASSFSLGQGISYEQYF,TGTGCCAGCAGCTTCTCTTTGGGACAGGGGATTTCCTACGAGCAGTACTTC
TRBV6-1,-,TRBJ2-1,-,CASTYVFGNEQFF,TGTGCCAGCACATACGTTTTCGGCAATGAGCAGTTCTTC
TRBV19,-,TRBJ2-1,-,CASTMGNEQFF,TGTGCCAGTACCATGGGCAATGAGCAGTTCTTC
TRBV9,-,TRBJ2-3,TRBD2,CASSVALAGGVDTQYF,TGTGCCAGCAGCGTAGCCCTAGCGGGAGGAGTAGATACGCAGTATTTT
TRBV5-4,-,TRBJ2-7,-,CASSLDFYEQYF,TGTGCCAGCAGCTTGGACTTCTACGAGCAGTACTTC
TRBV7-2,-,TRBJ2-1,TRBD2,CASSLGDYDYNEQFF,TGTGCCAGCAGCTTGGGGGACTATGACTACAATGAGCAGTTCTTC
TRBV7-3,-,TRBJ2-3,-,CASSSWGSTDTQYF,TGTGCCAGCAGCTCCTGGGGGTCCACAGATACGCAGTATTTT
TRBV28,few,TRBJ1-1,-,CASGGAFF,TGTGCCAGCGGTGGGGCTTTCTTT
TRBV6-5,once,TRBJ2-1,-,CASSYGLVNEQFF,TGTGCCAGCAGTTACGGGCTAGTCAATGAGCAGTTCTTC
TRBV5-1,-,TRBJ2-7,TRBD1,CASSVGTGGYEQYF,TGCGCCAGCAGCGTTGGGACAGGGGGCTACGAGCAGTACTTC
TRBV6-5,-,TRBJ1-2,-,CASSWGTLYGYTF,TGTGCCAGCAGTTGGGGGACGCTCTATGGCTACACCTTC